Each of the 29 T cell receptor beta chains below was sequenced from the same sample in a study of blood T cell repertoires in COVID-19. Method: immunoSEQ multiplex PCR; TCRdb's copy keeps in-frame clones and lacks some. Of around 130,000 clones in the sample, just under 85% were seen once. Sequencing was performed on peripheral blood. Every receptor here comes from a woman in her forties or fifties with acute or convalescent COVID-19.

The gene calls are TRBV6-5 and TRBJ1-1; 7 positions match TRBD1. CDR1 and CDR2 (germline): MNHEY, SVGAGI. V lost 5 bases to trimming and J lost 6 bases; unmatched junction nucleotides: 12. This CDR3 spans 15 amino acids. The CDR3 here is CASSKTLTGTAEAFF. The DNA of the CDR3 is TGTGCCAGCAGTAAAACTCTGACAGGGACGGCTGAAGCTTTCTTT.

The chain employs TRBV30 and TRBJ2-7; D unresolved. CDR3 length equals 12 residues. Germline CDR1 reads GTSNPN; CDR2 reads SVGIG (reference sequence). The germline V and J ends were trimmed by 3 bases and 3 bases, with 9 bases remaining between them. The CDR3 DNA sequence: TGTGCCTGGAGCACAAGTCTCTACGAGCAGTACTTC. Its protein is CAWSTSLYEQYF.

This clone was detected only a few times. The chain recombines TRBV18 with TRBJ2-1; 8 positions agree with TRBD2. CDR1 and CDR2 (germline): KGHSH, LQKENI. The CDR3 consists of 16 residues. V trimming: 2 bases; J trimming: 5 bases; junction bases outside the gene matches: 8. CDR3 amino acids: CASSPGSGGGNNEQFF. Written as DNA, the CDR3 is TGTGCCAGCTCACCAGGAAGCGGGGGTGGGAACAATGAGCAGTTCTTC.

The J gene is TRBJ1-2, the V gene TRBV30; D gene ambiguous. With 5 bases removed from V and 4 bases from J, the gap between germline ends came to 8 bases. The germline V gene encodes CDR1 GTSNPN and CDR2 SVGIG (reference sequence). This CDR3 is built from 11 residues. CDR3 region: CAWGGSYGYTF. CDR3 DNA: TGTGCCTGGGGCGGTTCCTATGGCTACACCTTC. The full variable domain, its missing parts supplied by reference TRBV30 and TRBJ1-2, is SQTIHQWPATLVQPVGSPLSLECTVEGTSNPNLYWYRQAAGRGLQLLFYSVGIGQISSEVPQNLSASRPQDRQFILSSKKLLLSDSGFYLCAWGGSYGYTFGSGTRLTVV.

CDR3 nucleotides: TGTGCCAGCAGCACGGGACTGATGCAAGAGACCCAGTACTTC. It is translated as CASSTGLMQETQYF. The V gene is TRBV5-4, the J gene TRBJ2-5, with D tentatively TRBD2 (6 bases). The V and J ends lost 4 bases and 2 bases respectively, with 12 bases between them. Germline CDR1 SGHNT, CDR2 YYREEE (reference sequence). The CDR3 is 14 residues long.

The V gene is TRBV2, the J gene TRBJ2-3; TRBD2 matches at 7 bases. V trimming: 3 bases; J trimming: 1 base; junction bases outside the gene matches: 7. This CDR3 is built from 16 residues. CDR1 is SNHLY, CDR2 FYNNEI, per germline. The CDR3, as DNA: TGTGCCAGCAGTGAGTCGACTAGCTTCGGCACAGATACGCAGTATTTT. It encodes CASSESTSFGTDTQYF.

The chain is built from TRBV30 and TRBJ1-5; 7 bases are shared with TRBD1. Germline CDR1 GTSNPN, CDR2 SVGIG (reference sequence). The CDR3 covers 16 residues. J was trimmed by 1 base and V by 2 bases; bases with no gene match: 8. DNA for the CDR3: TGTGCCTGGAGTTCTACAGGGGTGGGGAGCAATCAGCCCCAGCATTTT. It specifies CAWSSTGVGSNQPQHF. The full variable domain, rest sourced from reference TRBV30 and TRBJ1-5, is SQTIHQWPATLVQPVGSPLSLECTVEGTSNPNLYWYRQAAGRGLQLLFYSVGIGQISSEVPQNLSASRPQDRQFILSSKKLLLSDSGFYLCAWSSTGVGSNQPQHFGDGTRLSIL.

The genes are TRBV7-9 and TRBJ2-7; D ambiguous. The CDR3 runs 11 residues. V was trimmed by 5 bases and J by 4 bases, leaving 6 bases between them. Germline V CDR1 and CDR2: SEHNR, FQNEAQ (reference sequence). The CDR3 loop is CASSQEYEQYF. CDR3 in DNA: TGTGCCAGCAGCCAAGAGTACGAGCAGTACTTC.

The chain links TRBV7-6 to TRBJ2-7; possibly TRBD1 for D (6 bases). Per germline, CDR1 SGHVS and CDR2 FNYEAQ. The CDR3 is 16 amino acids. Deletions cut 5 bases from V and 0 bases from J, with 17 bases between. The CDR3 DNA is TGTGCCAGCAGCCCCCAGGGGTCTCTTTACTCCTACGAGCAGTACTTC. Translating gives CASSPQGSLYSYEQYF.

The chain employs TRBV6-5 and TRBJ2-7; a weak D match, TRBD1 (6 bases). CDR3 length: 15 amino acids. Germline-derived CDR1 and CDR2 are MNHEY and SVGAGI. V was shortened by 0 bases and J by 0 bases, with 9 bases between the two germline ends. The CDR3 sequence is CASSYSGGNSYEQYF. CDR3 DNA sequence: TGTGCCAGCAGTTACTCAGGGGGTAACTCCTACGAGCAGTACTTC.

The chain combines TRBV18 with TRBJ2-5, with TRBD1 matching over 7 bases. V was pared by 5 bases and J by 4 bases, with 16 bases of the junction left unmatched. This CDR3 comprises 17 residues. Germline V gene sequence: CDR1 KGHSH, CDR2 LQKENI. The CDR3 DNA follows: TGTGCCAGCTCATTTATCGGGACAGACCCCTTTGGAGAGACCCAGTACTTC. It codes for CASSFIGTDPFGETQYF.

V usage is TRBV27 and J usage is TRBJ1-2; 7 positions match TRBD1. Germline-derived CDR1 and CDR2 are MNHEY and SMNVEV (reference sequence). This CDR3 is built from 14 residues. The junction had 12 bases not matched to a gene; V was cut back by 6 bases and J by 8 bases. The CDR3 nucleotides read TGTGCCAGCAGACCCACCGCCCAGACAGGGGGCTACACCTTC. Translation: CASRPTAQTGGYTF.

The chain carries TRBV27 and TRBJ2-1; D is possibly TRBD2 (7 bases). The V gene's germline CDR1 is MNHEY and CDR2 SMNVEV (reference sequence). V gave up 2 bases and J gave up 6 bases, with 14 bases separating them. This CDR3 has 15 residues. CDR3 coding DNA: TGTGCCAGCAGTTTAACCGGGGGGCTTTTCAATGAGCAGTTCTTC. Protein sequence: CASSLTGGLFNEQFF.

This clone has more than one count but fewer than ten. V and J are TRBV30 and TRBJ1-1; D unresolved. Trimming left V 0 bases short and J 1 base short, with 9 bases between. This CDR3 spans 14 amino acids. Germline CDR1 is GTSNPN and CDR2 is SVGIG (reference sequence). The CDR3 sequence: CAWSVRWRNTEAFF. The CDR3 DNA is TGTGCCTGGAGTGTACGGTGGAGGAACACTGAAGCTTTCTTT.

The chain links TRBV12-3 or TRBV12-4 to TRBJ2-7; D not certain. The CDR3 has 13 amino acids. Trimming left V 2 bases short and J 3 bases short, with 8 bases between. CDR3 DNA: TGTGCCAGCAGTTTAAGGCGGAGCTACGAGCAGTACTTC. Encoded protein: CASSLRRSYEQYF.

This rearrangement joins TRBV5-1 to TRBJ2-2, with 7 nucleotides matching TRBD1. V was clipped by 0 bases and J by 7 bases; unmatched bases: 0. The CDR3 is 13 amino acids. CDR1 and CDR2 (germline): SGHRS, YFSETQ. The CDR3 nucleotides read TGCGCCAGCAGCTTGGGACAGGGCGGGGAGCTGTTTTTT. Encoded protein: CASSLGQGGELFF.

J is TRBJ2-7 and V is TRBV29-1, with a weak D call TRBD2 (6 bases). The CDR3 spans 13 residues. V was trimmed by 6 bases and J by 0 bases, leaving 12 bases between them. Germline CDR1 is SQVTM and CDR2 is ANQGSEA. CDR3 bases: TGCAGCGTCGGACGGGGGAGCTCCTACGAGCAGTACTTC. It specifies CSVGRGSSYEQYF.

The chain uses TRBV12-3 or TRBV12-4 and TRBJ1-5; D perhaps matches TRBD1 (5 bases). V lost 5 bases and J 11 bases, leaving 16 bases between the germline ends. The CDR3 extends over 13 amino acids. The CDR3 coding sequence is TGTGCCAGCAGTCCTTCAGGGCCACTGACCCAGCATTTT. Translation: CASSPSGPLTQHF.

The chain links TRBV2 to TRBJ2-2, with 9 bases fitting TRBD1. Losses at the gene ends were 6 bases for V and 6 bases for J; bases not matched to a gene: 8. From germline, CDR1 is SNHLY and CDR2 FYNNEI. The CDR3 is 15 residues long. The CDR3 sequence: CASRQGAVGAGELFF. The CDR3 coding sequence is TGTGCCAGCAGACAGGGGGCAGTAGGGGCCGGGGAGCTGTTTTTT.

The chain links TRBV4-2 to TRBJ2-6; 9 bases are a match to TRBD2. CDR1 is LGHNA and CDR2 is YNFKEQ in the germline V gene. The CDR3 is made up of 21 amino acids. The trim removed 0 bases at V and 1 base at J, leaving 13 bases unmatched. Here the CDR3 DNA reads TGTGCCAGCAGCCAAGAGCGGGGGAACAGCGGGGGGCCTTCTGGGGCCAACGTCCTGACTTTC. This encodes CASSQERGNSGGPSGANVLTF.

V and J are TRBV14 and TRBJ1-2; 8 bases are shared with TRBD1. The CDR3 spans 15 residues. V was pared by 0 bases and J by 5 bases, with 5 bases of the junction left unmatched. CDR1 and CDR2 from the germline V gene are SGHDN and FVKESK. DNA of the CDR3: TGTGCCAGCAGCCAAGATCTAGGACAGGGATATGGCTACACCTTC. Residues: CASSQDLGQGYGYTF.

This clone was observed a few times. This chain uses TRBV29-1 with TRBJ1-1; D is unresolved. V was trimmed by 4 bases and J by 0 bases, leaving 9 bases between them. The germline CDR1 and CDR2 sequences are SQVTM and ANQGSEA. The CDR3 has 13 residues. The CDR3 region has the DNA TGCAGCGTTGTGAGTAGCATGAACACTGAAGCTTTCTTT. Translation gives CSVVSSMNTEAFF.

V and J are TRBV19 and TRBJ1-1; D is ambiguous. The V gene lost 3 bases and the J gene lost 1 base, with 9 bases spanning the gap. There are 14 residues in the CDR3. Germline loops: CDR1 LNHDA, CDR2 SQIVND (reference sequence). CDR3 region: CASSINPRNTEAFF. CDR3 nucleotide sequence: TGTGCCAGTAGTATTAATCCGAGGAACACTGAAGCTTTCTTT.

To note about this clone: The sample contains more than one DNA sequence encoding this CDR3. The V and J genes are TRBV9 and TRBJ2-5; 7 bases agree with TRBD2. The CDR3 has 14 residues. V gave up 0 bases and J gave up 2 bases; unmatched junction bases: 1. Germline values: CDR1 SGDLS, CDR2 YYNGEE. The CDR3 region has the DNA TGTGCCAGCAGCGTAGCGGGGGGACAAGAGACCCAGTACTTC. It translates to CASSVAGGQETQYF.

The chain employs TRBV11-2 and TRBJ1-3, with 10 bases identical to TRBD1. J gave up 1 base and V 4 bases, and 13 bases lay outside the gene matches. The germline V gene encodes CDR1 SGHAT and CDR2 FQNNGV. The CDR3 contains 19 residues. CDR3 region: CASSSLKWTGGRSGNTIYF. The CDR3 region has the DNA TGTGCCAGCAGCTCCCTCAAATGGACAGGGGGAAGGTCTGGAAACACCATATATTTT.

This clone came up once. The V gene is TRBV6-4, the J gene TRBJ2-3; tentatively, D is TRBD2 (6 bases). Trimming took 2 bases from V and 10 from J, leaving 13 bases between them. Germline V gives CDR1 MRHNA, CDR2 SNTAGT. The CDR3 is 13 residues long. Written as DNA, the CDR3 is TGTGCCAGCAGTGACCTCACCGGGACTTCGCAGTATTTT. Protein product: CASSDLTGTSQYF.

This clone has just one count. The chain has TRBV18 and TRBJ2-2; D remains unclear. The germline V gene encodes CDR1 KGHSH and CDR2 LQKENI. V was clipped by 4 bases and J by 2 bases, with 17 bases between them. The length of the CDR3 is 17 residues. CDR3 DNA: TGTGCCAGCTCACTTATTCGGGTCTTCGCTAACACCGGGGAGCTGTTTTTT. Protein sequence: CASSLIRVFANTGELFF. Full variable domain (remainder filled in from reference TRBV18 and TRBJ2-2): NAGVMQNPRHLVRRRGQEARLRCSPMKGHSHVYWYRQLPEEGLKFMVYLQKENIIDESGMPKERFSAEFPKEGPSILRIQQVVRGDSAAYFCASSLIRVFANTGELFFGEGSRLTVL.

V usage is TRBV2 and J usage is TRBJ1-5; 9 bases are a match to TRBD1. The length of the CDR3 is 13 residues. J lost 7 bases, V lost 7 bases, and 5 bases had no gene match. CDR1 SNHLY and CDR2 FYNNEI come from the germline V gene. In nucleotides, the CDR3 is TGTGCCAGCAAGGGACAGGGTGGACAGCCCCAGCATTTT. Translation gives CASKGQGGQPQHF.

The chain joins TRBV19 to TRBJ1-2; D is perhaps TRBD1 (6 bases). Germline V lookup: CDR1 LNHDA, CDR2 SQIVND (reference sequence). The V gene lost 5 bases and the J gene lost 2 bases, with 12 bases spanning the gap. This CDR3 has 14 residues. This CDR3 is CASSPGQMNYGYTF. The CDR3 DNA reads as TGTGCCAGTAGTCCCGGACAGATGAACTATGGCTACACCTTC.